The source of this T cell receptor beta chain is a study of blood T cell repertoires in COVID-19. Between the trimmed V and J ends, which lost 1 base and 4 bases, there was a span of 10 bases. This CDR3 is 14 amino acids long. Germline lookup yields CDR1 MNHNS and CDR2 SASEGT. Sequencing used immunoSEQ multiplex PCR; TCRdb keeps in-frame clones, though not all of them. The sample carries 160,000 or so clones, 85% to 90% recorded once. The TCR sequence derives from a woman aged 40 to 55 with acute or convalescent COVID-19. This chain connects TRBV6-1 to TRBJ1-2; D is possibly TRBD1 (5 bases). Sequencing used peripheral blood. In DNA form, the CDR3 reads TGTGCCAGCAGTGAAGGCTTCGACAGCTATGGCTACACCTTC. Protein: CASSEGFDSYGYTF.